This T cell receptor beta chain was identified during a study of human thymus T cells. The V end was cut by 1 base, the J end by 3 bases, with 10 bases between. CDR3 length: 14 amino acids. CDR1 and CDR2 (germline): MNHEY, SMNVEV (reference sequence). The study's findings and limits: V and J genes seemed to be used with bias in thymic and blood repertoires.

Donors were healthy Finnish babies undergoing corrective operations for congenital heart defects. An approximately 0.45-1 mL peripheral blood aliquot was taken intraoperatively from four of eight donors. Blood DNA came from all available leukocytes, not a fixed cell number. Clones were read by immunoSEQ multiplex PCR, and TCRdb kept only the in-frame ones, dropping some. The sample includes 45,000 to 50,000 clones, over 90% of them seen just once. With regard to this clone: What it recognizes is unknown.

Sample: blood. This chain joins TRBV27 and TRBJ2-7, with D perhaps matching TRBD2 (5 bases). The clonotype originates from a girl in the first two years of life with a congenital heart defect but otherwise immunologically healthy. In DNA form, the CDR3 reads TGTGCCAGCAGTTTATTAGCGAACCGCTACGAGCAGTACTTC. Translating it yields CASSLLANRYEQYF.